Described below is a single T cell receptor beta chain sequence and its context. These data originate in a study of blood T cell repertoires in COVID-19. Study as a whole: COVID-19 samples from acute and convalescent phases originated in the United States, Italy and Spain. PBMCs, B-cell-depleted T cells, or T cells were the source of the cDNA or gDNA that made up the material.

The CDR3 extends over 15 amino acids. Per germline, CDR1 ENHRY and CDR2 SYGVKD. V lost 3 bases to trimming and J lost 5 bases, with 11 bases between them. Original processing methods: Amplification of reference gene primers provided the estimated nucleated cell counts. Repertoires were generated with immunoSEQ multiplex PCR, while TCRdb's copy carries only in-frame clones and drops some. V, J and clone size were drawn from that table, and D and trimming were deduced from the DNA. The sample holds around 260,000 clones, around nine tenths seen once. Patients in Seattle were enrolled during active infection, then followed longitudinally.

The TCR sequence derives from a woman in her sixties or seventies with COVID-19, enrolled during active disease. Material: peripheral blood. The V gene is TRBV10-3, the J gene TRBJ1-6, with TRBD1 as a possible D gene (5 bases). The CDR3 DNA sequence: TGTGCCATCAGTGATCTCCAGGGCAATAATTCACCCCTCCACTTT. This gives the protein CAISDLQGNNSPLHF.